The clone carrying this T cell receptor (beta chain) was picked up many times. Antigen specificity is unknown. The CDR3 sequence is 13 residues long. V lost 4 bases and J 1 base, leaving 7 bases between the germline ends. CDR1 is SNHLY, CDR2 FYNNEI, per germline. The sample comes from a study of T cells in Graves' hyperthyroidism and ophthalmopathy. Overall study results and limits: It was a median about 7.1 months before onset that the model predicted ophthalmopathy. Blood shared most expanded thyroid clonotypes above 0.001.

The TCR beta CDR3 regions underwent amplification using RNA transcripts as the source. An initial round of RT-PCR targeting the TCR CDR3 relied on the HTBI primer set. TCRdb re-called the multiplex PCR reads with MiXCR, one entry per CDR3 protein. The data contain hundreds of thousands of distinct CDR3 sequences, more than 14% of them singletons. This sequence was found in a woman between 50 and 59 years old with Graves' ophthalmopathy. The sequencing sample was made of blood. The chain joins TRBV2 to TRBJ2-5; perhaps D is TRBD1 or TRBD2 (5 bases each). This CDR3 is CASSGGSQETQYF. For the CDR3, the DNA is TGTGCCAGCAGTGGGGGGAGCCAAGAGACCCAGTACTTC. Looking up the rest from reference TRBV2 and TRBJ2-5 gives the full variable domain: EPEVTQTPSHQVTQMGQEVILRCVPISNHLYFYWYRQILGQKVEFLVSFYNNEISEKSEIFDDQFSVERPDGSNFTLKIRSTKLEDSAMYFCASSGGSQETQYFGPGTRLLVL.